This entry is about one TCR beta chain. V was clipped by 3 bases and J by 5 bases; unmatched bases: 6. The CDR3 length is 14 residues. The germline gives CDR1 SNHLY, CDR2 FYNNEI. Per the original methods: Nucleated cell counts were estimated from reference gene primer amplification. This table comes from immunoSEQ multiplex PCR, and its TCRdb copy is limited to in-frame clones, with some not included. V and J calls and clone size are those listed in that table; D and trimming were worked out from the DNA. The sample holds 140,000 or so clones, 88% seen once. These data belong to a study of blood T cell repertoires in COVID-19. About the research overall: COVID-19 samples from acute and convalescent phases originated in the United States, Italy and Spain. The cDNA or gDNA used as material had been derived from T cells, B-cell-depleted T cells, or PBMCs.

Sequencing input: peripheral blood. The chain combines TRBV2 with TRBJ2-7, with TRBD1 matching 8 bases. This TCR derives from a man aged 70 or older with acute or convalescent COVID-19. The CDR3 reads CASSDETGVDEQYF. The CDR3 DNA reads TGTGCCAGCAGTGATGAGACAGGGGTCGACGAGCAGTACTTC. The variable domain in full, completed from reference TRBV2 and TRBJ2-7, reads EPEVTQTPSHQVTQMGQEVILRCVPISNHLYFYWYRQILGQKVEFLVSFYNNEISEKSEIFDDQFSVERPDGSNFTLKIRSTKLEDSAMYFCASSDETGVDEQYFGPGTRLTVT.